The 19 T cell receptor beta chains below come from one sample, sequenced in a study of cytomegalovirus exposure and HLA in healthy donors. With 60 Vbeta and 13 Jbeta primers, the PCR was carried out. Only in-frame clones appear in the TCRdb table, and some are missing; sequencing was by immunoSEQ multiplex PCR. Of roughly 200,000 clones listed, around 83% are singletons. The sequenced sample was PBMCs. The receptors shown here come from a woman between 18 and 29 years old in good health and CMV-seronegative.

The chain couples TRBV2 to TRBJ2-1, with 14 bases lining up with TRBD2. With 6 bases clipped from V and 7 bases from J, the junction kept 2 bases outside the gene matches. The CDR3 totals 14 residues. The germline V gene encodes CDR1 SNHLY and CDR2 FYNNEI. The CDR3 is CASRGTSGRNEQFF. CDR3 bases: TGTGCCAGCAGGGGGACTAGCGGGAGAAATGAGCAGTTCTTC.

This chain links TRBV14 with TRBJ1-5; D is uncertain. Trimming stripped 2 bases from V and 0 bases from J, with 14 bases between. The length of the CDR3 is 17 residues. Germline V gene lookup returns CDR1 SGHDN and CDR2 FVKESK. The CDR3 is CASSQKKQKYSNQPQHF. DNA for the CDR3: TGTGCCAGCAGCCAAAAAAAACAAAAATATAGCAATCAGCCCCAGCATTTT. The whole variable domain, filled in from reference TRBV14 and TRBJ1-5, reads EAGVTQFPSHSVIEKGQTVTLRCDPISGHDNLYWYRRVMGKEIKFLLHFVKESKQDESGMPNNRFLAERTGGTYSTLKVQPAELEDSGVYFCASSQKKQKYSNQPQHFGDGTRLSIL.

This clone was seen a single time. This rearrangement joins TRBV10-2 to TRBJ1-5; the D gene is possibly TRBD1 (5 bases). Germline-derived CDR1 and CDR2 are WSHSY and SAAADI. V was pared by 7 bases and J by 0 bases, with 10 bases between. The CDR3 is made up of 14 amino acids. CDR3 coding DNA: TGCGCCAGCACCGAGACAGATAGCAATCAGCCCCAGCATTTT. It is translated as CASTETDSNQPQHF.

This rearrangement joins TRBV4-1 to TRBJ2-7, with 8 positions matching TRBD2. CDR1 and CDR2 from the germline V gene are MGHRA and YSYEKL. V dropped 2 bases and J dropped 2; count of bases not matched to a gene: 5. The CDR3 is 15 amino acids. The CDR3 DNA reads TGCGCCAGCAGCCAAACTAGCGGCCTCCCCTACGAGCAGTACTTC. It is translated as CASSQTSGLPYEQYF.

The V and J genes are TRBV6-5 and TRBJ1-1; D unclear. In germline, CDR1 is MNHEY, CDR2 SVGAGI. Between the trimmed V and J ends, which lost 2 bases and 2 bases, there was a span of 9 bases. The CDR3 spans 14 residues. DNA for the CDR3: TGTGCCAGCAGTTACCCGGGGATCAACACTGAAGCTTTCTTT. This codes for CASSYPGINTEAFF.

This chain links TRBV11-2 with TRBJ2-7; 13 nucleotides line up with TRBD2. Losses at the gene ends were 6 bases for V and 6 bases for J; bases not matched to a gene: 8. CDR1 SGHAT and CDR2 FQNNGV come from the germline V gene. CDR3 length: 15 residues. The CDR3 loop is CASSLGLAGVGEQYV. CDR3 DNA sequence: TGTGCCAGCAGTCTAGGACTAGCGGGAGTTGGCGAGCAGTACGTC.

The V gene is TRBV4-1, the J gene TRBJ1-4; TRBD1 matches at 8 bases. Germline values: CDR1 MGHRA, CDR2 YSYEKL. V shed 1 base, J shed 7 bases, and the junction held 11 bases outside the gene matches. The CDR3 has 17 residues. CDR3 sequence: CASSQADRGRLGEKLFF. The DNA of the CDR3 is TGCGCCAGCAGCCAAGCCGACAGGGGAAGGTTAGGTGAAAAACTGTTTTTT.

This clone was seen just once. The CDR3 sequence: CASSLAGGEQYV. The CDR3 DNA sequence: TGTGCCAGCAGCTTAGCGGGAGGCGAGCAGTACGTC. V gene TRBV7-2 combines with J gene TRBJ2-7; TRBD2 is a possible D gene (6 bases). Per the germline V gene, CDR1 is SGHTA and CDR2 is FQGNSA. Trimming pared 0 bases from V and 6 bases from J, leaving 6 bases between. This CDR3 has 12 residues.

The sample holds one count of this clone. This chain joins TRBV27 and TRBJ1-1; D ambiguous. V was trimmed by 3 bases and J by 1 base, leaving 6 bases between them. Per the germline V gene, CDR1 is MNHEY and CDR2 is SMNVEV (reference sequence). The CDR3 runs to 13 residues. The CDR3 spells CASSFLANTEAFF. The DNA for the CDR3 is TGTGCCAGCAGTTTTTTGGCGAACACTGAAGCTTTCTTT.

The chain couples TRBV18 to TRBJ2-1; 7 bases fit TRBD2. The ends lost 3 bases at V and 6 bases at J; junction bases unmatched: 14. CDR1 is KGHSH, CDR2 LQKENI, per germline. The CDR3 runs to 17 residues. CDR3 nucleotide sequence: TGTGCCAGCTCACCCTCGTTGCGGGGCGGGGGTCTCAATGAGCAGTTCTTC. Translating it yields CASSPSLRGGGLNEQFF. Based on the CDR3 plus reference TRBV18 and TRBJ2-1, the full variable domain is NAGVMQNPRHLVRRRGQEARLRCSPMKGHSHVYWYRQLPEEGLKFMVYLQKENIIDESGMPKERFSAEFPKEGPSILRIQQVVRGDSAAYFCASSPSLRGGGLNEQFFGPGTRLTVL.

The gene calls are TRBV27 and TRBJ2-7, with TRBD1 matching 7 bases. V shed 2 bases and J 4 bases; nucleotides not matched to a gene: 5. In germline, CDR1 is MNHEY, CDR2 SMNVEV (reference sequence). The CDR3 contains 14 residues. CDR3 region: CASSLGTAIYEQYF. In nucleotides, the CDR3 is TGTGCCAGCAGTTTAGGGACAGCCATTTACGAGCAGTACTTC.

The CDR3 coding sequence is TGTGCCAGCCGCACTGGGACTAGCGGGAGTGGTGAGCAGTTCTTC. It translates to CASRTGTSGSGEQFF. The gene calls are TRBV11-3 and TRBJ2-1, with TRBD2 matching 14 bases. The ends lost 8 bases at V and 9 bases at J; junction bases unmatched: 9. Germline V lookup: CDR1 SGHNT, CDR2 YENEEA. The CDR3 consists of 15 residues.

The chain links TRBV4-2 to TRBJ2-7; D perhaps matches TRBD2 (6 bases). Germline CDR1 LGHNA, CDR2 YNFKEQ. The CDR3 has 16 residues. Trimming took 0 bases from V and 2 from J, leaving 14 bases between them. CDR3 nucleotides: TGTGCCAGCAGCCAAGATCCGGCGGGAATAACCTACGAGCAGTACTTC. Translating it yields CASSQDPAGITYEQYF.

The J gene is TRBJ2-2, the V gene TRBV7-8, with D hard to call. Germline CDR1 is SGHVS and CDR2 is FQNEAQ. V was clipped by 5 bases and J by 5 bases, with 6 bases between them. This CDR3 region has 12 residues. The CDR3 coding sequence is TGTGCCAGCAGCGTCGGTACCGGGGAGCTGTTTTTT. Protein product: CASSVGTGELFF.

J is TRBJ2-1 and V is TRBV4-2, with 8 bases fitting TRBD2. The CDR3 has 16 amino acids. Trimming took 1 base from V and 0 from J; bases not matched to a gene: 2. Looked up from germline, CDR1 is LGHNA and CDR2 is YNFKEQ. CDR3 sequence reads: CASSQVLADSYNEQFF. The CDR3 DNA follows: TGTGCCAGCAGCCAAGTACTAGCGGACTCCTACAATGAGCAGTTCTTC.

CDR3 bases: TGTGCCAGCAGCTCATACAGGGACCTCCAAGAGACCCAGTACTTC. Protein product: CASSSYRDLQETQYF. The chain is built from TRBV11-2 and TRBJ2-5; a possible D gene is TRBD1 (6 bases). Germline loops: CDR1 SGHAT, CDR2 FQNNGV. This CDR3 contains 15 residues. V lost 4 bases, J lost 1 base, and 13 bases lay in between. Using reference TRBV11-2 and TRBJ2-5 for the parts outside the CDR3, the full variable domain is EAGVAQSPRYKIIEKRQSVAFWCNPISGHATLYWYQQILGQGPKLLIQFQNNGVVDDSQLPKDRFSAERLKGVDSTLKIQPAKLEDSAVYLCASSSYRDLQETQYFGPGTRLLVL.

This clone was picked up a small number of times. This chain connects TRBV4-1 to TRBJ1-1, with a weak D call TRBD1 (5 bases). This CDR3 is 15 amino acids long. Germline CDR1 MGHRA, CDR2 YSYEKL. With 1 base removed from V and 0 bases from J, the gap between germline ends came to 9 bases. CDR3 in DNA: TGCGCCAGCAGCCAAGCCTCAGGGATGAACACTGAAGCTTTCTTT. Translated: CASSQASGMNTEAFF.

This clone was counted only a few times. This specimen includes other DNA sequences encoding the same CDR3. V and J are TRBV9 and TRBJ2-7; the match to TRBD2 covers 8 bases. This CDR3 spans 15 amino acids. The ends lost 0 bases at V and 2 bases at J; junction bases unmatched: 4. Germline V gives CDR1 SGDLS, CDR2 YYNGEE. This CDR3 reads CASSVESGGTYEQYF. CDR3 coding DNA: TGTGCCAGCAGCGTAGAGAGCGGGGGAACCTACGAGCAGTACTTC.

The CDR3 DNA reads TGTGCCAGCAGCCCGCCGGGGAGCGGCCTCACAGATACGCAGTATTTT. It codes for CASSPPGSGLTDTQYF. The chain couples TRBV7-9 to TRBJ2-3; D possibly corresponds to TRBD2 (5 bases). Germline V gene data show CDR1 as SEHNR and CDR2 as FQNEAQ (reference sequence). CDR3 length: 16 residues. V was pared by 5 bases and J by 2 bases, with 17 bases between.